This T cell receptor (beta chain) was sequenced in a study of blood T cell repertoires in COVID-19. In the study overall: COVID-19 samples from acute and convalescent phases originated in the United States, Italy and Spain. In each case, the material was cDNA or gDNA derived from T cells, B-cell-depleted T cells, or PBMCs.

This clone was seen once. Trimming removed 6 bases from V and 4 bases from J, with 12 bases in between. The CDR3 totals 13 residues. Germline values: CDR1 MGHDK, CDR2 SYGVNS. Original processing methods: Reference gene primer amplification gave nucleated cell count estimates. Clones were read by immunoSEQ multiplex PCR, and TCRdb kept only the in-frame ones, dropping some. That table is the source of V, J and clone size, and D and trimming were worked out from the DNA. The sample includes some 170,000 clones, approximately 80% seen only once; the top ten take about a tenth. The chain joins TRBV25-1 to TRBJ1-2; maybe TRBD1 (6 bases). The receptor was derived from a human donor in a cohort sampled during active COVID-19. The sequencing sample was made of peripheral blood. CDR3 nucleotide sequence: TGTGCCAGCAGGGGGGAACAGGGCTATGGCTACACCTTC. It is translated as CASRGEQGYGYTF.